The source of this T cell receptor (beta chain) is a study of OX40 agonist ivuxolimab in advanced cancers. Study-level background: Patients were dosed with the agonistic anti-OX40 (CD134) antibody ivuxolimab. Enrollees could have had prior anti-PD-1, anti-PD-L1 or anti-CTLA-4 therapy, which over 35% had received. Hepatocellular carcinoma, melanoma, renal cell or head and neck cancer affected the dose-escalation patients.

TCRdb keeps only in-frame clones here, not all; method: immunoSEQ multiplex PCR. Of tens of thousands of clones listed, roughly 88% are singletons. Germline assignment: CDR1 MNHEY and CDR2 SVGAGI. This CDR3 is built from 15 residues. With 6 bases clipped from V and 8 bases from J, the junction kept 12 bases outside the gene matches. Here the sequenced sample was CD4+ or CD8+ T cells sorted from blood, taken in a trial of the OX40 agonist ivuxolimab. The sequence came from an adult with an advanced solid tumor such as melanoma, head and neck, liver or kidney cancer. The chain couples TRBV6-5 to TRBJ2-1, with 8 bases lining up with TRBD1. The CDR3 DNA reads TGTGCCAGCAGCACGGCAGGGGGCGCGCCCCATGAGCAGTTCTTC. Translated: CASSTAGGAPHEQFF.